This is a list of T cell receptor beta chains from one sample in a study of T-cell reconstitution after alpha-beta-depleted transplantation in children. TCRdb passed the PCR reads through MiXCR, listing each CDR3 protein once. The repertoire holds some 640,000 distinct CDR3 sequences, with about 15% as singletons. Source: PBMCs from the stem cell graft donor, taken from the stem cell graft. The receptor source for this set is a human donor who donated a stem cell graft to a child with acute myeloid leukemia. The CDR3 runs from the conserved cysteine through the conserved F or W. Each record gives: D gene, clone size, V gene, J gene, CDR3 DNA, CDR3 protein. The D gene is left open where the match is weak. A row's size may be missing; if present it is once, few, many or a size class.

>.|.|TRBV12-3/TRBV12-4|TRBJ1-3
TGTGCCACCCGGCCTGGAGAGGCCGAAGCTGGAAACACCATATATTTT
CATRPGEAEAGNTIYF
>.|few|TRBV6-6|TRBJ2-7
TGTGCCAGCAGTTACTCTGACAGCTACGAGCAGTACTTC
CASSYSDSYEQYF
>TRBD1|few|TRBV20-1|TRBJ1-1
TGCAGTGCTGATACAGGGGTGAGGAACACTGAAGCTTTCTTT
CSADTGVRNTEAFF
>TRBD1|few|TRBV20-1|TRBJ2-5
TGCAGTGCTAGAGAAAAGGGACAGGCGCTCCAAGAGACCCAGTACTTC
CSAREKGQALQETQYF
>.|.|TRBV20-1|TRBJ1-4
TGCAGTGCTAGTCCAGGGCTCCATAATGAAAAACTGTTTTTT
CSASPGLHNEKLFF
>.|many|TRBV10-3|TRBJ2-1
TGTGCCATCAGAGGAAACAACCGACCTAATGAGCAGTTCTTC
CAIRGNNRPNEQFF
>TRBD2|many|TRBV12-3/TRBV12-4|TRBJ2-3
TGTGCCAGCAGGGACATTAGCGGGGAACCAGATACGCAGTATTTT
CASRDISGEPDTQYF
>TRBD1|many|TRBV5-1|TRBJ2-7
TGCGCCAGCGGTCGGGGACAGGGGTTCGACGAGCAGTACTTC
CASGRGQGFDEQYF
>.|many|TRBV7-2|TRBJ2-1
TGTGCCAGCAGCTTCATCATACCCCGAGGGAATGAGCAGTTCTTC
CASSFIIPRGNEQFF
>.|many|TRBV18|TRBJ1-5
TGTGCCAGCTCGGCTCAGGGTTCGATTGATCAGCCCCAGCATTTT
CASSAQGSIDQPQHF
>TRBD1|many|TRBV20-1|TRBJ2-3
TGCAGTGCTAGAGAGAACATAGGGGGCACCTATTACACAGATACGCAGTATTTT
CSARENIGGTYYTDTQYF
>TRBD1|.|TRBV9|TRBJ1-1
TGTGCCAGCAGCAGAGCGATGACAGGGAAAAACACTGAAGCTTTCTTT
CASSRAMTGKNTEAFF
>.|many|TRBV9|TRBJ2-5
TGTGCCAGCAGCGTAGGACAGGCTCAAGAGACCCAGTACTTC
CASSVGQAQETQYF
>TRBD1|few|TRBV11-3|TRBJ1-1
TGTGCCAGCAGCTTACGGTCCCCGGGACAGGGAAAAATGAACACTGAAGCTTTCTTT
CASSLRSPGQGKMNTEAFF
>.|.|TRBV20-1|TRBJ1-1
TGCAGTGCTAGAGATGGGGAGACAGGGAACACTGAAGCTTTCTTT
CSARDGETGNTEAFF
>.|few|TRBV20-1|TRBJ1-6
TGCAGTGCTAGAGATTGGGAACAGGGTTATAATTCACCCCTCCACTTT
CSARDWEQGYNSPLHF
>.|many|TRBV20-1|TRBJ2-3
TGCAGTGCTAGAGAGCACTTCACAGATACGCAGTATTTT
CSAREHFTDTQYF
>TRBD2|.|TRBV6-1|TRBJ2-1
TGTGCCAGCAAAAGACTAGCGGGGGGGTCAATTGGTAATGAGCAGTTCTTC
CASKRLAGGSIGNEQFF
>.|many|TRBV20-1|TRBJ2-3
TGCAGTGCCCGACAGAGCACAGATACGCAGTATTTT
CSARQSTDTQYF
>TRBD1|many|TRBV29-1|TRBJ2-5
TGCAGCGTTCGACAGGGCGGGGAGACCCAGTACTTC
CSVRQGGETQYF
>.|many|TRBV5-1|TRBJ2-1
TGCGCCAGCAGCTTAGGCAGGGATTCCTACAATGAGCAGTTCTTC
CASSLGRDSYNEQFF
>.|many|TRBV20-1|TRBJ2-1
TGCAGTGCTGTGGGGGTCGGGGGGCCACTCTCCTACAATGAGCAGTTCTTC
CSAVGVGGPLSYNEQFF
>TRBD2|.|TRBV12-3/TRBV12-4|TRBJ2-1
TGTGCCAGCAGTTGGGAGGGGCGCCTCTACAATGAGCAGTTCTTC
CASSWEGRLYNEQFF
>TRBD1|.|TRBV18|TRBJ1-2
TGTGCCAGCTCACCTACAGGGGGCAGCGGCTATGGCTACACCTTC
CASSPTGGSGYGYTF
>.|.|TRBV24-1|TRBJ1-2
TGTGCCACCAGTGGTAACCAGGGAATCGGCTATGGCTACACCTTC
CATSGNQGIGYGYTF
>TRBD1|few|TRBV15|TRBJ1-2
TGTGCCACCAGCAGAGAAGAACAGGGGACTAACTATGGCTACACCTTC
CATSREEQGTNYGYTF
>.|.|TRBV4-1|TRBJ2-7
TGCGCCAGCAGCCAAGAAAGGGGTAGATCCGAGCAGTACTTC
CASSQERGRSEQYF
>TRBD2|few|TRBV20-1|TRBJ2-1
TGCAGTGCTAACCCGGGACTAGCCTACAATGAGCAGTTCTTC
CSANPGLAYNEQFF
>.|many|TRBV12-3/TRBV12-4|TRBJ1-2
TGTGCCAGCATGACCAGGCGTGGAGGCTACACCTTC
CASMTRRGGYTF
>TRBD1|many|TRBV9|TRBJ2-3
TGTGCCAGCAGCGTCGAACGAGGGGGCGCAGCTGATACGCAGTATTTT
CASSVERGGAADTQYF
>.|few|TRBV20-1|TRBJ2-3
TGCAGTGCTCCCCTTACACGGATACCCACAGATACGCAGTATTTT
CSAPLTRIPTDTQYF
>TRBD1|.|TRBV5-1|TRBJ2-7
TGCGCCAGCAGCGCTTCGGGACAGGGAAACTACGAGCAGTACTTC
CASSASGQGNYEQYF
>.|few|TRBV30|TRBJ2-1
TGTGCCTGGAGTGCCATTTCTCCATACGGTGAGCAGTTCTTC
CAWSAISPYGEQFF
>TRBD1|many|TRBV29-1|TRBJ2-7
TGCAGCGTTGAGCGAATGGGACAGGGACTCTACGAGCAGTACTTC
CSVERMGQGLYEQYF
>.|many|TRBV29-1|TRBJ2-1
TGCAGCGGGGCCGGGACCTTTGAAGCTGAGCAGTTCTTC
CSGAGTFEAEQFF
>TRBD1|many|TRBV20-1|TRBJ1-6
TGCAGTGCTCTCCGGGACAGGTCCTATAATTCACCCCTCCACTTT
CSALRDRSYNSPLHF
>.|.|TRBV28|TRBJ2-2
TGTGCCAGCAGGAGGGGGGTAGCGAACACCGGGGAGCTGTTTTTT
CASRRGVANTGELFF
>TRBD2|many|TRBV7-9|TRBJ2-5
TGTGCCAGCAGCTTAGGGGTGACTAGCGGAGAGACCCAGTACTTC
CASSLGVTSGETQYF